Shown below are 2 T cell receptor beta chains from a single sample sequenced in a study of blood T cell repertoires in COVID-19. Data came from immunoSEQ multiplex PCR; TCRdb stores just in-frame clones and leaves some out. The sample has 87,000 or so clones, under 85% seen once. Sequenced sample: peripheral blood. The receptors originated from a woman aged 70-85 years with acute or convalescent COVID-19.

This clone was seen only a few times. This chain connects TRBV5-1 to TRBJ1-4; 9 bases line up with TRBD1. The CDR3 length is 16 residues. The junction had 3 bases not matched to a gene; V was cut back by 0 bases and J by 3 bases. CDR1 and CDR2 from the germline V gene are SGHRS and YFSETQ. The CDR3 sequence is CASSLGQGVANEKLFF. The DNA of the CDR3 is TGCGCCAGCAGCTTGGGACAGGGGGTGGCTAATGAAAAACTGTTTTTT.

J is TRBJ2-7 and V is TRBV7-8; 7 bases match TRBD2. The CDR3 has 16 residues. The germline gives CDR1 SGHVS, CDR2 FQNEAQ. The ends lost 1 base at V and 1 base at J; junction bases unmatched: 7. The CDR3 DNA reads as TGTGCCAGCAGCTTAGGCCGGAGGCGGGGGTCCTACGAGCAGTACTTC. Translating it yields CASSLGRRRGSYEQYF.